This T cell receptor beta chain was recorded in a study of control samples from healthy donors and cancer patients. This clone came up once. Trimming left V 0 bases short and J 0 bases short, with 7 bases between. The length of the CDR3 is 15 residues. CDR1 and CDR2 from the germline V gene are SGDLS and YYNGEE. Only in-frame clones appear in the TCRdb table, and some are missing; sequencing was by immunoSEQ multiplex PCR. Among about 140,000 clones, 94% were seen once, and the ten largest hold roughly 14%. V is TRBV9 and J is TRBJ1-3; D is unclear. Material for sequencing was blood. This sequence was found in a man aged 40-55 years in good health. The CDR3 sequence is CASSVGGVSGNTIYF. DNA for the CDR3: TGTGCCAGCAGCGTAGGTGGAGTCTCTGGAAACACCATATATTTT.